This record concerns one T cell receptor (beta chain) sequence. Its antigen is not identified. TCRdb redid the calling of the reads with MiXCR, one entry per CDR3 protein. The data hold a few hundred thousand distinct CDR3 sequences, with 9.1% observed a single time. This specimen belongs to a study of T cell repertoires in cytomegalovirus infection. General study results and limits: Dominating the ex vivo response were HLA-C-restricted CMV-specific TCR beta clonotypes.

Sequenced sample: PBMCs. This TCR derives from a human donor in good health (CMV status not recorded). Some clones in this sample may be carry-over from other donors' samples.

CDR3 residues: CASTPGTGLRYTF. CDR3 bases: TGCGCCAGCACCCCCGGGACAGGGCTTCGCTACACCTTC. The chain links TRBV5-1 to TRBJ1-2, with 9 bases matching TRBD1. Germline V CDR1 and CDR2: SGHRS, YFSETQ. This CDR3 has 13 residues. V lost 6 bases to trimming and J lost 9 bases; unmatched junction nucleotides: 9.